This TCR beta chain originates from a study of cytomegalovirus exposure and HLA in healthy donors. General study points: Exclusion applied to some V segments, including TRBV6-2 and TRBV6-3, as they were indistinguishable. Through in vitro validation, a few CMV-associated chains were shown to be specific for CMV antigens. HLA alleles showed associations with some 15,000 TCR beta sequences in a later analysis, at a 0.05 false discovery rate.

The CDR3 sequence is 16 residues long. Germline V gene data show CDR1 as MNHEY and CDR2 as SMNVEV (reference sequence). The V segment lost 4 bases and the J segment 1 base; nucleotides outside the gene matches: 7. The PCR used 60 Vbeta and 13 Jbeta primers. In the original analysis: In a later analysis, some 80 million unique TCR beta chains included roughly 11 million shared by two or more donors. Profiling relied on immunoSEQ multiplex PCR, and the TCRdb table lists in-frame clones only, not all of them. The V and J calls and clone size come from that table; D and trimming were worked out from the DNA. The sample consists of some 140,000 clones, roughly 80% of them appearing once. In the case of this clone: Its specificity is unknown.

The specimen sequenced was PBMCs. The sequence derives from a female donor in good health and CMV-seronegative. The rearrangement links TRBV27 to TRBJ1-2, with 9 bases identical to TRBD1. The CDR3 is CASSSGTGRDNYGYTF. CDR3 nucleotide sequence: TGTGCCAGCAGTTCCGGGACAGGGCGGGATAACTATGGCTACACCTTC.